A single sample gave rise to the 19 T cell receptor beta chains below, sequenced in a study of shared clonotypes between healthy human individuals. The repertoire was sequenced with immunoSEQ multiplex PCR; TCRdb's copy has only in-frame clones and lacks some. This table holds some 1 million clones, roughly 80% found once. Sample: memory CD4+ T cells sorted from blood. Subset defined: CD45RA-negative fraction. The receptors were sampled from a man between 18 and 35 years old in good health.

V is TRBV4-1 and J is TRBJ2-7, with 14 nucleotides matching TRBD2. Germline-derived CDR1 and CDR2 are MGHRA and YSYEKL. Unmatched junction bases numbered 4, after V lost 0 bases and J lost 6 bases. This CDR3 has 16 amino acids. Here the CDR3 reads CASSQDPGTSGGEQYF. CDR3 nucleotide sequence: TGCGCCAGCAGCCAAGACCCCGGGACTAGCGGGGGCGAGCAGTACTTC.

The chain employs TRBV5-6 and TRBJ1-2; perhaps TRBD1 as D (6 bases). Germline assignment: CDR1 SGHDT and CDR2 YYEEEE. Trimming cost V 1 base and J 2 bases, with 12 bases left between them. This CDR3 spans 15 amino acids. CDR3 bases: TGTGCCAGCAGCTTGTGGACAGCTCCAAACTATGGCTACACCTTC. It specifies CASSLWTAPNYGYTF.

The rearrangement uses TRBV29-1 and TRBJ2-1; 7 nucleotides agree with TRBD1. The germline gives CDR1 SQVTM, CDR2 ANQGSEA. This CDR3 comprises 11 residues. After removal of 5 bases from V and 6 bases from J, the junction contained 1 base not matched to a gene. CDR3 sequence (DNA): TGCAGCGTTTACAGGGGCAATGAGCAGTTCTTC. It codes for CSVYRGNEQFF.

This CDR3 reads CASSLNQHTLGNTEAFF. CDR3 in DNA: TGTGCCAGCAGCTTAAATCAGCACACTTTGGGGAACACTGAAGCTTTCTTT. The gene calls are TRBV7-3 and TRBJ1-1; no clear D gene. Between the trimmed V and J ends, which lost 1 base and 1 base, there was a span of 16 bases. This CDR3 comprises 17 residues. Looked up from germline, CDR1 is SGHTA and CDR2 is FQGTGA.

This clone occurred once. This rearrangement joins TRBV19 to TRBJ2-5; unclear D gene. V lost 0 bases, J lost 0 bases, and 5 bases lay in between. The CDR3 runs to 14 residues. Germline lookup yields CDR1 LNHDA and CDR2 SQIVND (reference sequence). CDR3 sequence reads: CASSIENNQETQYF. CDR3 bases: TGTGCCAGTAGTATAGAAAACAACCAAGAGACCCAGTACTTC.

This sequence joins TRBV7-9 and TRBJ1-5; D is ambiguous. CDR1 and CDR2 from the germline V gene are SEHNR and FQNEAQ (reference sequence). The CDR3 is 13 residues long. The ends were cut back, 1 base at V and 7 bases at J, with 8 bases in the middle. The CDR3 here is CASSLGEEQPQHF. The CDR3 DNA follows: TGTGCCAGCAGCTTAGGAGAGGAGCAGCCCCAGCATTTT.

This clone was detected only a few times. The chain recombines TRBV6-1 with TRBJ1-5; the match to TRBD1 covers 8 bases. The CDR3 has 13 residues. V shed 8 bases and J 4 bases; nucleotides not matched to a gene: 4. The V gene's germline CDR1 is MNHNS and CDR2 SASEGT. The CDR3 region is CASSTGVNQPQHF. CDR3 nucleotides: TGTGCCAGCTCGACAGGGGTGAATCAGCCCCAGCATTTT.

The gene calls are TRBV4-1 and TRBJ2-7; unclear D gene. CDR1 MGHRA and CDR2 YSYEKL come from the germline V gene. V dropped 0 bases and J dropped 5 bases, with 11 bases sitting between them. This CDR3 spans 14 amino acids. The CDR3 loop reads CASSQDPVRNEQYF. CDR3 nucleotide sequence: TGCGCCAGCAGCCAAGACCCCGTGCGGAACGAGCAGTACTTC.

The CDR3 nucleotides are TGCAGCGTCCCCGGAAAGGGACAGGGGGCCTATGGCTACACCTTC. This gives the protein CSVPGKGQGAYGYTF. The chain has TRBV29-1 and TRBJ1-2; the match to TRBD1 covers 12 bases. Germline lookup yields CDR1 SQVTM and CDR2 ANQGSEA. The CDR3 loop spans 15 amino acids. V was clipped by 6 bases and J by 4 bases; unmatched bases: 9. The complete variable domain, with remaining parts taken from reference TRBV29-1 and TRBJ1-2, reads SAVISQKPSRDICQRGTSLTIQCQVDSQVTMMFWYRQQPGQSLTLIATANQGSEATYESGFVIDKFPISRPNLTFSTLTVSNMSPEDSSIYLCSVPGKGQGAYGYTFGSGTRLTVV.

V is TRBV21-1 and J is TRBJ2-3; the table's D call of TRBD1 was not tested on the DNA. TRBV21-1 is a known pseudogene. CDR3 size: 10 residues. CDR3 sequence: CASGQGTQYF. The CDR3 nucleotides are TGTGCCAGCGGACAGGGTACGCAGTATTTT.

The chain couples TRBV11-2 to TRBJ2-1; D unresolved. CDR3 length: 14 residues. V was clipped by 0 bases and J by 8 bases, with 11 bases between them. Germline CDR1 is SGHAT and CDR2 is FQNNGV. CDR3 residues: CASSLDQIGHEQFF. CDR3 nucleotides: TGTGCCAGCAGCTTAGATCAAATCGGGCATGAGCAGTTCTTC.

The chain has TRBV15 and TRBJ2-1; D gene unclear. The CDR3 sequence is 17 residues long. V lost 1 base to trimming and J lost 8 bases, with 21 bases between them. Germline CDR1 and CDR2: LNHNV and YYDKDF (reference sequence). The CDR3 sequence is CATSRALDPRVFYEQFF. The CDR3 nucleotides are TGTGCCACCAGCAGAGCATTGGACCCCCGGGTGTTCTATGAGCAGTTCTTC.

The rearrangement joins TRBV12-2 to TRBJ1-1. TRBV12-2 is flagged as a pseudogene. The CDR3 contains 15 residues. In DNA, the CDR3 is TGTGCAAGTCGCCCAATCTCCGGGGTGGCCACTGAAGCTTTCTTT. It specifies CASRPISGVATEAFF.

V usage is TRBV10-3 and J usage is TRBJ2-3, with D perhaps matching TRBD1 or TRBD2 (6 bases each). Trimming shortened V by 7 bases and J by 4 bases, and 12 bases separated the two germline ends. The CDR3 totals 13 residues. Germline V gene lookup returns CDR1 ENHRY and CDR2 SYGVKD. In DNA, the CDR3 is TGTGCCATCATGGAAAGGGGGGCAGATACGCAGTATTTT. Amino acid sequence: CAIMERGADTQYF.

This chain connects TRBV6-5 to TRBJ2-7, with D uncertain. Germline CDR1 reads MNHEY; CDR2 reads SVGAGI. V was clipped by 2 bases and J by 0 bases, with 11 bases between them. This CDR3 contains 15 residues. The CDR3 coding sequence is TGTGCCAGCAGTTACGATGGTAGAGGCTCCTACGAGCAGTACTTC. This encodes CASSYDGRGSYEQYF.

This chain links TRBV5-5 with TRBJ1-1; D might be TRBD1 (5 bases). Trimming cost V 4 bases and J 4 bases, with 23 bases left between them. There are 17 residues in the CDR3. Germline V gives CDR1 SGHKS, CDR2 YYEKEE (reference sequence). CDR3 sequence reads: CASSLGLGVATGTEAFF. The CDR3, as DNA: TGTGCCAGCAGCCTAGGGTTAGGGGTGGCCACGGGCACTGAAGCTTTCTTT.

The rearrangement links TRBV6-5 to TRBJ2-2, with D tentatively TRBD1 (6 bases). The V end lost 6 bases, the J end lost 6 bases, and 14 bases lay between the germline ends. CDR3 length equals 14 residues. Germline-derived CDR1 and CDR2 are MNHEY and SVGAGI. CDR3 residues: CASRTQGFAGELFF. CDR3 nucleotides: TGTGCCAGCAGGACACAGGGCTTTGCCGGGGAGCTGTTTTTT.

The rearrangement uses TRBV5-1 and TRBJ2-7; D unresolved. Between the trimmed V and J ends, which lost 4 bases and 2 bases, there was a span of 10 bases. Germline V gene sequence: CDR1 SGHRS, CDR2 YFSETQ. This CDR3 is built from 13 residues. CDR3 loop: CASSRTSPYEQYF. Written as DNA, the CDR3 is TGCGCCAGCAGCCGGACGTCTCCCTACGAGCAGTACTTC.

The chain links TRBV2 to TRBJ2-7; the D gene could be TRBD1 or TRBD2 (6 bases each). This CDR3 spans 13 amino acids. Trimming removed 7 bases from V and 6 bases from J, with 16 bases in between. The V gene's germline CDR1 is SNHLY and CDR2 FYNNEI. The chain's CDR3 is CASTGGPQGEQYF. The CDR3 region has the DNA TGTGCCAGCACCGGGGGCCCCCAAGGCGAGCAGTACTTC.